This T cell receptor beta chain was sequenced for a study of shared clonotypes between healthy human individuals. Study summary: Used for every donor were three CD4 naive, three CD4 memory, two CD8 naive and one CD8 memory plate.

This clone was observed a single time. The genomic DNA of each subset was split evenly across several immunoSEQ plates. Sequenced by immunoSEQ multiplex PCR; TCRdb stores in-frame clones only, minus some. The sample holds some 2.3 million clones; 80% to 95% are singletons and the top ten take 0.39%. The V gene's germline CDR1 is SGHTA and CDR2 FQGNSA. Trimming removed 1 base at V and 5 bases at J, with 14 bases between. The CDR3 loop spans 15 amino acids. The rearrangement joins TRBV7-2 to TRBJ1-2; D unresolved. Input material: naive CD4+ T cells from PBMCs. Specified subset: CD45RA+ positively selected. This receptor was identified in a man between 18 and 29 years old in good health. Some clones in this sample may be carry-over from other donors' samples. CDR3 sequence (DNA): TGTGCCAGCAGCTTAGTCTCCCCAGAATCGTATGGCTACACCTTC. This encodes CASSLVSPESYGYTF.